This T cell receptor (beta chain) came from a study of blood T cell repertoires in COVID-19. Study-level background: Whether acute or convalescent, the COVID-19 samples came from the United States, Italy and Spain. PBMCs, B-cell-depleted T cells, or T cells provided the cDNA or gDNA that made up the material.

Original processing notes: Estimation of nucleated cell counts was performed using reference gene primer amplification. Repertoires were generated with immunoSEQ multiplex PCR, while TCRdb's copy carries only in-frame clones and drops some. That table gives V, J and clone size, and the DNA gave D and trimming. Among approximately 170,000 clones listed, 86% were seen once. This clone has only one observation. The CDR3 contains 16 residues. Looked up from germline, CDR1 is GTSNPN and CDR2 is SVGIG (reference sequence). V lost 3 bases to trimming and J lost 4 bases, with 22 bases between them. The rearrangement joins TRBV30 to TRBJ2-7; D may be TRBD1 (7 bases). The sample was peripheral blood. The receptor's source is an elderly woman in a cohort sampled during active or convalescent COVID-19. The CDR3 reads CAWSHKGGGGGYEQYV. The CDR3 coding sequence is TGTGCCTGGAGCCACAAAGGAGGAGGGGGCGGGTACGAGCAGTACGTC.